The 15 T cell receptor beta chains reported below all come from one sample, sequenced in a study of T-cell reconstitution after alpha-beta-depleted transplantation in children. TCRbeta library preparation incorporated unique molecular identifiers. TCRdb re-derived calls from the PCR reads in MiXCR, one entry per CDR3 protein. The table shows some 240,000 distinct CDR3 sequences, with approximately 9.9% occurring only once. The specimen comprised PBMCs from the stem cell graft donor, sampled from the stem cell graft. The source of these receptors is a human donor who donated a stem cell graft to a child with SCID.

The sample holds many counts of this clonotype. This chain joins TRBV9 and TRBJ2-1; 7 positions match TRBD2. The CDR3 consists of 16 residues. Germline V lookup: CDR1 SGDLS, CDR2 YYNGEE. J gave up 1 base and V 3 bases, and 7 bases lay outside the gene matches. The DNA for the CDR3 is TGTGCCAGCAGCGGGAGACGGCGGGGGTCCTACAATGAGCAGTTCTTC. Translated, it gives CASSGRRRGSYNEQFF. Combining the CDR3 with reference TRBV9 and TRBJ2-1 gives the whole variable domain DSGVTQTPKHLITATGQRVTLRCSPRSGDLSVYWYQQSLDQGLQFLIQYYNGEERAKGNILERFSAQQFPDLHSELNLSSLELGDSALYFCASSGRRRGSYNEQFFGPGTRLTVL.

This clonotype was found many times. V usage is TRBV30 and J usage is TRBJ2-7, with D tentatively TRBD1 (5 bases). Germline loops: CDR1 GTSNPN, CDR2 SVGIG (reference sequence). The V and J ends lost 2 bases and 4 bases respectively, with 18 bases between them. The CDR3 contains 15 residues. Here the CDR3 reads CAWSFSPGPFYEQYF. DNA for the CDR3: TGTGCCTGGAGTTTCTCCCCAGGGCCCTTTTACGAGCAGTACTTC.

Remarks on this clonotype: Possible read error: a much larger clone is one base away. This chain joins TRBV20-1 and TRBJ2-1; D uncertain. The germline V gene encodes CDR1 DFQATT and CDR2 SNEGSKA (reference sequence). The CDR3 totals 17 residues. The CDR3, as DNA: TGCTGTGCTAGGAAAGGTCGGGCGCGACTGAACTTGGATGAGCAGTTCTTC. As protein: CCARKGRARLNLDEQFF.

This clonotype was picked up many times. Here the CDR3 reads CASSFGSGINQPQHF. CDR3 coding DNA: TGTGCCAGCAGTTTCGGGTCAGGGATCAATCAGCCCCAGCATTTT. This chain connects TRBV12-3 or TRBV12-4 to TRBJ1-5; possibly TRBD1 for D (5 bases). The CDR3 is made up of 15 amino acids. Trimming took 3 bases from V and 3 from J, leaving 12 bases between them.

This clonotype has just a few counts. The chain carries TRBV7-6 and TRBJ2-1, with 9 bases fitting TRBD1. In germline, CDR1 is SGHVS, CDR2 FNYEAQ. Trimming removed 4 bases from V and 6 bases from J; junction bases left unmatched: 7. The CDR3 totals 15 residues. The CDR3 DNA reads TGTGCCAGCAGCTCCGGGACAGGGTTTACCAATGAGCAGTTCTTC. The encoded protein is CASSSGTGFTNEQFF. Based on the CDR3 plus reference TRBV7-6 and TRBJ2-1, the full variable domain is GAGVSQSPRYKVTKRGQDVALRCDPISGHVSLYWYRQALGQGPEFLTYFNYEAQQDKSGLPNDRFSAERPEGSISTLTIQRTEQRDSAMYRCASSSGTGFTNEQFFGPGTRLTVL.

This clonotype was detected ten times or more. The chain uses TRBV7-9 and TRBJ1-2; TRBD1 aligns across 8 bases. Trimming removed 4 bases from V and 4 bases from J; junction bases left unmatched: 5. The CDR3 spans 14 residues. The V gene's germline CDR1 is SEHNR and CDR2 FQNEAQ (reference sequence). In DNA, the CDR3 is TGTGCCAGCAGCTCCCGGACAGGGCCCTATGGCTACACCTTC. This codes for CASSSRTGPYGYTF.

The V call is TRBV20-1, the J call TRBJ1-1; no firm D call. The CDR3 runs to 18 residues. V gave up 1 base and J gave up 3 bases, with 24 bases separating them. The germline V gene encodes CDR1 DFQATT and CDR2 SNEGSKA (reference sequence). The CDR3 reads CSARGTNIILHPDTEAFF. CDR3 nucleotide sequence: TGCAGTGCTAGAGGTACAAACATCATCCTGCACCCCGACACTGAAGCTTTCTTT.

This clonotype has at least ten counts. The chain couples TRBV12-3 or TRBV12-4 to TRBJ1-1; a possible D gene is TRBD1 (5 bases). V was trimmed by 7 bases and J by 4 bases, leaving 7 bases between them. This CDR3 spans 11 amino acids. The CDR3 nucleotides are TGTGCCAGCATGGGGGTCACTGAAGCTTTCTTT. Amino acids: CASMGVTEAFF.

The sample holds many counts of this clonotype. The V gene is TRBV28, the J gene TRBJ2-1; tentatively, D is TRBD1 or TRBD2 (5 bases each). Germline V gene lookup returns CDR1 MDHEN and CDR2 SYDVKM. There are 16 residues in the CDR3. Trimming took 3 bases from V and 5 from J, leaving 17 bases between them. The CDR3 spells CASSFPLGAIDNEQFF. The DNA of the CDR3 is TGTGCCAGCAGTTTCCCCCTCGGGGCGATAGACAATGAGCAGTTCTTC.

This clonotype was recorded many times. The chain couples TRBV5-1 to TRBJ2-5, with 8 bases fitting TRBD2. The germline CDR1 and CDR2 sequences are SGHRS and YFSETQ. With V trimmed by 2 bases and J by 5 bases, 8 bases remained unmatched. The CDR3 consists of 15 residues. The CDR3 here is CASSLYGGAHETQYF. For the CDR3, the DNA is TGCGCCAGCAGCTTATACGGGGGGGCCCACGAGACCCAGTACTTC.

This sequence joins TRBV20-1 and TRBJ1-2; no firm D call. The length of the CDR3 is 13 residues. Germline CDR1 is DFQATT and CDR2 is SNEGSKA (reference sequence). Trimming removed 6 bases at V and 2 bases at J, with 13 bases between. CDR3 DNA sequence: TGCAGTGCCCGACGGACGGGGAACTATGGCTACACCTTC. It specifies CSARRTGNYGYTF.

This clonotype was seen at least ten times. The CDR3 nucleotides are TGCGCCAGCAGCGAATCCGGGACAGGGGTCTACAATGAGCAGTTCTTC. Translation: CASSESGTGVYNEQFF. V usage is TRBV5-1 and J usage is TRBJ2-1, with 10 bases that match TRBD1. The V gene's germline CDR1 is SGHRS and CDR2 YFSETQ. Trimming took 4 bases from V and 3 from J; bases not matched to a gene: 7. CDR3 length equals 16 residues. The entire variable domain, with the rest obtained from reference TRBV5-1 and TRBJ2-1, is as follows: KAGVTQTPRYLIKTRGQQVTLSCSPISGHRSVSWYQQTPGQGLQFLFEYFSETQRNKGNFPGRFSGRQFSNSRSEMNVSTLELGDSALYLCASSESGTGVYNEQFFGPGTRLTVL.

This clonotype has ten or more counts. This rearrangement joins TRBV6-1 to TRBJ2-1; 12 bases map to TRBD2. Trimming at V came to 4 bases and at J to 8 bases, leaving 9 bases not matched to a gene. The CDR3 length is 16 residues. Germline V gene sequence: CDR1 MNHNS, CDR2 SASEGT. The CDR3 region has the DNA TGTGCCAGCAGTGGAAGCCTAGCGGGGGGGCCGGATGAGCAGTTCTTC. The encoded protein is CASSGSLAGGPDEQFF.

Remarks on this clonotype: A much more abundant neighbour one base away suggests this may be a read error. The V and J genes are TRBV7-2 and TRBJ1-3, with TRBD1 matching 7 bases. Germline CDR1 reads SGHTA; CDR2 reads FQGNSA. The CDR3 is 16 amino acids. The CDR3 DNA follows: TGTGCCAGCAGCTCAACACAGGGGTTCTCTGGAATCACCATATATTTT. Its translation is CASSSTQGFSGITIYF. Together with reference TRBV7-2 and TRBJ1-3, the CDR3 gives the full variable domain: GAGVSQSPSNKVTEKGKDVELRCDPISGHTALYWYRQSLGQGLEFLIYFQGNSAPDKSGLPSDRFSAERTGGSVSTLTIQRTQQEDSAVYLCASSSTQGFSGITIYFGEGSWLTVV.

Many counts were recorded for this clonotype. This chain joins TRBV5-1 and TRBJ1-1, with a tentative D call TRBD1 (5 bases). Trimming removed 4 bases from V and 3 bases from J, with 13 bases in between. CDR3 length: 14 residues. Germline-derived CDR1 and CDR2 are SGHRS and YFSETQ. In nucleotides, the CDR3 is TGCGCCAGCAGCCCGACAGTGGGGGACACTGAAGCTTTCTTT. Translating it yields CASSPTVGDTEAFF.